The 23 T cell receptor beta chains below were found in one sample sequenced in a study of blood T cells in healthy people across ages. The use of a sample-barcoded 5' primer and a J-beta primer mix characterized a second PCR of roughly 7 to 11 cycles. Each CDR3 protein is one row after TCRdb ran MiXCR on the 5' RACE reads. The sample has around 700,000 distinct CDR3 sequences; just under 25% are singletons. A further study also used this sample, focusing on T cells of mothers and their children.

The source material was blood. All receptors come from a boy younger than 18 in good health.

This clonotype showed up just a few times. The chain joins TRBV12-3 or TRBV12-4 to TRBJ1-6; D may be TRBD1 (6 bases). Trimming removed 0 bases at V and 10 bases at J, with 16 bases between. The CDR3 loop spans 16 amino acids. CDR3 sequence reads: CASSLASVWGRSPLHF. The CDR3 bases are TGTGCCAGCAGTTTAGCGAGTGTATGGGGGCGATCACCCCTCCACTTT.

This clonotype was counted a few times. The chain couples TRBV7-7 to TRBJ2-3, with 7 bases lining up with TRBD1. This CDR3 comprises 19 residues. Per germline, CDR1 SSHAT and CDR2 FNYEAQ (reference sequence). CDR3 nucleotides: TGTGCTCCAATGGGACAGAGTTTTTTACTATCCCAAGACCCAGATACGCAGTATTTT. Its translation: CAPMGQSFLLSQDPDTQYF.

This clonotype turned up a few times. The J gene is TRBJ2-1, the V gene TRBV20-1; 9 nucleotides line up with TRBD2. The CDR3 runs to 14 residues. Germline CDR1 and CDR2: DFQATT and SNEGSKA (reference sequence). Trimming removed 7 bases from V and 4 bases from J; junction bases left unmatched: 8. DNA of the CDR3: TGCAGTGGATCAGGGACTAGCTTATACAATGAGCAGTTCTTC. As protein: CSGSGTSLYNEQFF.

This clonotype has more than one count but fewer than ten. The chain has TRBV6-1 and TRBJ1-1; possible D gene TRBD1, 6 bases. Trimming shortened V by 0 bases and J by 0 bases, and 14 bases separated the two germline ends. The CDR3 is made up of 17 amino acids. The germline V gene encodes CDR1 MNHNS and CDR2 SASEGT. The CDR3 spells CASSEAPGGALNTEAFF. CDR3 nucleotide sequence: TGTGCCAGCAGTGAAGCCCCGGGGGGCGCCTTGAACACTGAAGCTTTCTTT.

The genes are TRBV7-9 and TRBJ2-3; 10 bases agree with TRBD2. Germline-derived CDR1 and CDR2 are SEHNR and FQNEAQ (reference sequence). J was trimmed by 2 bases and V by 8 bases; bases with no gene match: 4. This CDR3 spans 14 amino acids. Here the CDR3 DNA reads TGTGCCAGCCCCGGACTAGCGGACACAGATACGCAGTATTTT. It yields the protein CASPGLADTDTQYF.

J is TRBJ1-1 and V is TRBV20-1, with TRBD1 matching over 7 bases. V was clipped by 5 bases and J by 5 bases; unmatched bases: 8. This CDR3 is built from 13 residues. Germline loops: CDR1 DFQATT, CDR2 SNEGSKA (reference sequence). The CDR3 here is CSAYPTGRTEAFF. The DNA for the CDR3 is TGCAGTGCTTATCCGACAGGGCGGACTGAAGCTTTCTTT.

The V and J genes are TRBV5-1 and TRBJ1-6; TRBD1 matches 9 bases. V trimming: 0 bases; J trimming: 10 bases; junction bases outside the gene matches: 5. The germline V gene has CDR1 SGHRS and CDR2 YFSETQ. The CDR3 contains 15 residues. For the CDR3, the DNA is TGCGCCAGCAGCTTGGAGGGACAGGGTTCCTCACCCCTCCACTTT. Its translation: CASSLEGQGSSPLHF. Full variable domain (remainder filled in from reference TRBV5-1 and TRBJ1-6): KAGVTQTPRYLIKTRGQQVTLSCSPISGHRSVSWYQQTPGQGLQFLFEYFSETQRNKGNFPGRFSGRQFSNSRSEMNVSTLELGDSALYLCASSLEGQGSSPLHFGNGTRLTVT.

The chain links TRBV3-1 to TRBJ2-5, with TRBD2 as a possible D gene (7 bases). The CDR3 has 13 amino acids. Germline CDR1 reads LGHDT; CDR2 reads YNNKEL (reference sequence). Deletions cut 8 bases from V and 4 bases from J, with 14 bases between. The CDR3 sequence: CASCRGARETQYF. In nucleotides, the CDR3 is TGTGCCAGCTGTCGGGGGGCGAGAGAGACCCAGTACTTC.

This clonotype was counted between two and nine times. The chain joins TRBV7-9 to TRBJ2-7, with D unresolved. Trimming shortened V by 3 bases and J by 4 bases, and 7 bases separated the two germline ends. The CDR3 covers 12 residues. Germline-derived CDR1 and CDR2 are SEHNR and FQNEAQ (reference sequence). CDR3 nucleotides: TGTGCCAGCAGCTTCGAAGTTTACGAGCAGTACTTC. Its protein product is CASSFEVYEQYF.

This clonotype appeared many times. The rearrangement links TRBV29-1 to TRBJ2-1, with TRBD2 matching over 7 bases. The CDR3 consists of 12 residues. Germline V lookup: CDR1 SQVTM, CDR2 ANQGSEA. Trimming took 2 bases from V and 7 from J; bases not matched to a gene: 2. The DNA for the CDR3 is TGCAGCGTTGAATTCGGGGGGAATGAGCAGTTCTTC. It translates to CSVEFGGNEQFF.

This clonotype was counted a few times. The V gene is TRBV5-6, the J gene TRBJ2-5; possibly TRBD1 for D (6 bases). Germline V gene sequence: CDR1 SGHDT, CDR2 YYEEEE. This CDR3 comprises 15 residues. The V end was cut by 4 bases, the J end by 1 base, with 14 bases between. The CDR3 bases are TGTGCCAGCAGCCCTAATGGACAGCCCCAAGAGACCCAGTACTTC. Translation gives CASSPNGQPQETQYF. Drawing the rest from reference TRBV5-6 and TRBJ2-5, the complete variable domain is DAGVTQSPTHLIKTRGQQVTLRCSPKSGHDTVSWYQQALGQGPQFIFQYYEEEERQRGNFPDRFSGHQFPNYSSELNVNALLLGDSALYLCASSPNGQPQETQYFGPGTRLLVL.

In this sample, this clonotype turned up a few times. This sequence joins TRBV18 and TRBJ1-4, with 7 bases that match TRBD1. Germline loops: CDR1 KGHSH, CDR2 LQKENI. Germline trimming cut 8 bases from V and 2 bases from J; bases unmatched to any gene: 8. The CDR3 runs 15 residues. This chain's CDR3 is CASLEGAWTNEKLFF. The DNA for the CDR3 is TGTGCCAGCCTAGAGGGGGCTTGGACTAATGAAAAACTGTTTTTT.

This clonotype was recorded a few times. The chain combines TRBV27 with TRBJ2-6; 7 nucleotides line up with TRBD1. Germline V gene lookup returns CDR1 MNHEY and CDR2 SMNVEV (reference sequence). The CDR3 is 17 residues long. Unmatched junction bases numbered 12, after V lost 6 bases and J lost 4 bases. CDR3 region: CASRPGQLASGANVLTF. The CDR3 nucleotides are TGTGCCAGCAGACCGGGACAGCTCGCTTCAGGGGCCAACGTCCTGACTTTC. Drawing the rest from reference TRBV27 and TRBJ2-6, the complete variable domain is EAQVTQNPRYLITVTGKKLTVTCSQNMNHEYMSWYRQDPGLGLRQIYYSMNVEVTDKGDVPEGYKVSRKEKRNFPLILESPSPNQTSLYFCASRPGQLASGANVLTFGAGSRLTVL.

The rearrangement uses TRBV28 and TRBJ1-2; D perhaps matches TRBD1 (5 bases). The CDR3 consists of 11 residues. With 9 bases removed from V and 7 bases from J, the gap between germline ends came to 12 bases. CDR1 is MDHEN, CDR2 SYDVKM, per germline. The CDR3 DNA is TGTGCCAGTGGACACGATCTTGGCTACACCTTC. Translating it yields CASGHDLGYTF.

This clonotype was seen a handful of times. The chain carries TRBV11-2 and TRBJ2-2, with TRBD1 as a possible D gene (6 bases). Germline CDR1 reads SGHAT; CDR2 reads FQNNGV. V was trimmed by 3 bases and J by 4 bases, leaving 9 bases between them. This CDR3 has 14 residues. CDR3 nucleotides: TGTGCCAGCAGCTTGACAGGCACCACCGGGGAGCTGTTTTTT. The encoded protein is CASSLTGTTGELFF.

CDR3 amino acids: CASSLTGRAGGTNYGYTF. The DNA of the CDR3 is TGTGCCAGCAGCTTAACGGGAAGAGCAGGGGGAACTAACTATGGCTACACCTTC. The chain has TRBV7-3 and TRBJ1-2; 7 nucleotides align to TRBD1. Looked up from germline, CDR1 is SGHTA and CDR2 is FQGTGA. The CDR3 totals 18 residues. V dropped 0 bases and J dropped 0; count of bases not matched to a gene: 10. Full variable domain (rest looked up from reference TRBV7-3 and TRBJ1-2): GAGVSQTPSNKVTEKGKYVELRCDPISGHTALYWYRQSLGQGPEFLIYFQGTGAADDSGLPNDRFFAVRPEGSVSTLKIQRTERGDSAVYLCASSLTGRAGGTNYGYTFGSGTRLTVV.

The V and J genes are TRBV28 and TRBJ1-6; no firm D call. This CDR3 has 15 residues. V was trimmed by 10 bases and J by 0 bases, leaving 13 bases between them. Germline CDR1 MDHEN, CDR2 SYDVKM. The CDR3 DNA reads as TGTGCCACCCTCCGAAAGAGCTCCTATAATTCACCCCTCCACTTT. Translating gives CATLRKSSYNSPLHF.

This clonotype was seen a few times. The chain couples TRBV9 to TRBJ1-2; D perhaps matches TRBD1 (5 bases). V was pared by 4 bases and J by 4 bases, with 20 bases between. CDR1 and CDR2 from the germline V gene are SGDLS and YYNGEE. The CDR3 contains 16 residues. The CDR3 here is CASSTRRGAGLYGYTF. CDR3 nucleotides: TGTGCCAGCAGCACTAGGAGGGGTGCGGGGCTCTATGGCTACACCTTC.

This clonotype was seen at least ten times. This sequence joins TRBV29-1 and TRBJ2-2; D ambiguous. The CDR3 runs to 13 residues. Looked up from germline, CDR1 is SQVTM and CDR2 is ANQGSEA. Trimming stripped 4 bases from V and 0 bases from J, with 6 bases between. This CDR3 reads CSVGAANTGELFF. CDR3 sequence (DNA): TGCAGCGTTGGGGCAGCGAACACCGGGGAGCTGTTTTTT.

Notes on this clonotype: At one of its ends the junction is not consistent with the germline gene, which may arise from a read error. This chain connects TRBV3-1 to TRBJ2-1, with 7 bases aligning to TRBD2. TRBJ2-7 matches the DNA end more closely, so the J call is doubtful. Germline CDR1 is LGHDT and CDR2 is YNNKEL (reference sequence). The CDR3 length is 14 residues. The CDR3 region is CASSQFNGRGEQYF. CDR3 sequence (DNA): TGCGCCAGCAGCCAATTTAATGGGCGGGGGGAGCAGTACTTC.

The genes are TRBV4-3 and TRBJ2-2; 8 bases map to TRBD2. The V segment lost 0 bases and the J segment 5 bases; nucleotides outside the gene matches: 8. The V gene's germline CDR1 is LGHNA and CDR2 YSLEER. The CDR3 is 17 amino acids. The CDR3 DNA sequence: TGCGCCAGCAGCCAAGATATCAGCGGGGGAGGTACCGGGGAGCTGTTTTTT. It yields the protein CASSQDISGGGTGELFF.

The V call is TRBV28, the J call TRBJ2-1; no definite D call. Per germline, CDR1 MDHEN and CDR2 SYDVKM. V was pared by 6 bases and J by 10 bases, with 13 bases between. The CDR3 is 12 residues long. Here the CDR3 reads CASRKVAPEQFF. The CDR3 DNA reads as TGTGCCAGCAGAAAGGTGGCGCCGGAGCAGTTCTTC.

This chain links TRBV24-1 with TRBJ1-2; D is possibly TRBD1 (5 bases). Germline V gene data show CDR1 as KGHDR and CDR2 as SFDVKD. Trimming shortened V by 4 bases and J by 6 bases, and 11 bases separated the two germline ends. CDR3 length equals 13 residues. The CDR3 DNA is TGTGCCACCAGTGACAATGACAGTGATGGCTACACCTTC. This encodes CATSDNDSDGYTF.